The 23 T cell receptor beta chains in this list originate from one sample, sequenced in a study of shared clonotypes between healthy human individuals. Clones were sequenced by immunoSEQ multiplex PCR, and TCRdb holds only the in-frame ones, with some missing. This table holds around 2.3 million clones, approximately 94% found once. Sample: naive CD4+ T cells sorted from blood. Sample subset: CD45RA+ positively selected. These receptors originate from a man aged 18 to 29 in good health.

V and J are TRBV10-3 and TRBJ2-1; 9 bases fit TRBD2. The V segment lost 2 bases and the J segment 6 bases; nucleotides outside the gene matches: 2. The CDR3 totals 14 residues. Germline V lookup: CDR1 ENHRY, CDR2 SYGVKD. CDR3 protein: CAISEASGVNEQFF. The CDR3 bases are TGTGCCATCAGTGAGGCTAGCGGGGTCAATGAGCAGTTCTTC.

The chain employs TRBV7-9 and TRBJ1-4, with a weak D call TRBD1 (6 bases). The length of the CDR3 is 15 residues. CDR1 SEHNR and CDR2 FQNEAQ come from the germline V gene (reference sequence). Trimming took 3 bases from V and 5 from J, leaving 13 bases between them. As DNA, the CDR3 is TGTGCCAGCAGCTTTTATTACAGGGAAAATGAAAAACTGTTTTTT. Translating gives CASSFYYRENEKLFF.

The chain uses TRBV5-1 and TRBJ1-5, with 7 bases fitting TRBD1. CDR1 is SGHRS and CDR2 is YFSETQ in the germline V gene. CDR3 length equals 13 residues. Unmatched junction bases numbered 2, after V lost 3 bases and J lost 5 bases. CDR3 loop: CASSWTGDQPQHF. CDR3 coding DNA: TGCGCCAGCAGCTGGACAGGTGATCAGCCCCAGCATTTT.

The chain combines TRBV11-2 with TRBJ1-5; no firm D call. Germline CDR1 SGHAT, CDR2 FQNNGV. The CDR3 runs to 16 residues. The V end lost 0 bases, the J end lost 6 bases, and 15 bases lay between the germline ends. In DNA form, the CDR3 reads TGTGCCAGCAGCTTAGATCCGGGAATTGGACGTCAGCCCCAGCATTTT. This translates into CASSLDPGIGRQPQHF.

Notes on this clone: This CDR3 is also generated by other DNA sequences in the sample. The chain is built from TRBV5-6 and TRBJ2-3; 10 bases align to TRBD1. Germline values: CDR1 SGHDT, CDR2 YYEEEE. The CDR3 extends over 15 amino acids. V was pared by 2 bases and J by 6 bases, with 6 bases of the junction left unmatched. The CDR3 loop reads CASSFPGTGADTQYF. The CDR3 DNA is TGTGCCAGCAGCTTCCCCGGGACAGGGGCCGATACGCAGTATTTT.

This clone was counted once. J is TRBJ2-2 and V is TRBV7-9, with D uncertain. Germline CDR1 and CDR2: SEHNR and FQNEAQ (reference sequence). Deletions cut 10 bases from V and 3 bases from J, with 12 bases between. This CDR3 spans 13 amino acids. CDR3 DNA: TGTGCCACTGGACGACCGGACACCGGGGAGCTGTTTTTT. It is translated as CATGRPDTGELFF.

V usage is TRBV9 and J usage is TRBJ2-7; 7 nucleotides line up with TRBD2. The CDR3 spans 14 residues. J gave up 0 bases and V 4 bases, and 4 bases lay outside the gene matches. The germline gives CDR1 SGDLS, CDR2 YYNGEE. In nucleotides, the CDR3 is TGTGCCAGCAGCCCGAGCGGGGCCTCCTACGAGCAGTACTTC. Translating gives CASSPSGASYEQYF.

This chain links TRBV4-3 with TRBJ1-5; no firm D call. CDR1 is LGHNA and CDR2 is YSLEER in the germline V gene. V was shortened by 0 bases and J by 2 bases, with 8 bases between the two germline ends. The CDR3 is made up of 15 amino acids. The CDR3 DNA sequence: TGCGCCAGCAGCCAAGATATCCGGGGCAATCAGCCCCAGCATTTT. This encodes CASSQDIRGNQPQHF.

The chain is built from TRBV27 and TRBJ1-2; TRBD1 matches at 7 bases. J gave up 1 base and V 6 bases, and 8 bases lay outside the gene matches. The CDR3 is 15 residues long. Germline V gives CDR1 MNHEY, CDR2 SMNVEV (reference sequence). The CDR3 nucleotides read TGTGCCAGCAGAACAACGGGACAGATTAACTATGGCTACACCTTC. This translates into CASRTTGQINYGYTF.

The chain is built from TRBV4-3 and TRBJ1-5, with TRBD1 identical over 7 bases. The germline gives CDR1 LGHNA, CDR2 YSLEER. The CDR3 loop spans 16 amino acids. V shed 0 bases and J 4 bases; nucleotides not matched to a gene: 6. CDR3 sequence: CASSQERTGDNQPQHF. CDR3 DNA: TGCGCCAGCAGCCAAGAAAGGACAGGAGATAATCAGCCCCAGCATTTT.

The chain recombines TRBV5-4 with TRBJ2-5; 9 positions agree with TRBD1. Trimming cost V 2 bases and J 4 bases; bases outside gene matches: 3. This CDR3 comprises 14 residues. Germline V gene data show CDR1 as SGHNT and CDR2 as YYREEE (reference sequence). The CDR3 DNA reads TGTGCCAGCAGCTTCGGACAGGGGTTAGAGACCCAGTACTTC. The encoded protein is CASSFGQGLETQYF. The full variable domain, rest sourced from reference TRBV5-4 and TRBJ2-5, is ETGVTQSPTHLIKTRGQQVTLRCSSQSGHNTVSWYQQALGQGPQFIFQYYREEENGRGNFPPRFSGLQFPNYSSELNVNALELDDSALYLCASSFGQGLETQYFGPGTRLLVL.

This clone was detected only once. This chain links TRBV6-4 with TRBJ2-3; TRBD2 matches 11 bases. The junction had 5 bases not matched to a gene; V was cut back by 5 bases and J by 4 bases. The CDR3 consists of 15 residues. Germline CDR1 reads MRHNA; CDR2 reads SNTAGT. The CDR3 is CASSRIAGGPDTQYF. In nucleotides, the CDR3 is TGTGCCAGCAGTCGGATAGCGGGAGGGCCAGATACGCAGTATTTT.

The chain carries TRBV6-5 and TRBJ1-5; no reliable D call. V lost 2 bases and J lost 1, with 6 bases in between. The germline CDR1 and CDR2 sequences are MNHEY and SVGAGI. CDR3 length equals 14 residues. In DNA, the CDR3 is TGTGCCAGCAGTTACGAACAGAGCAATCAGCCCCAGCATTTT. Protein sequence: CASSYEQSNQPQHF.

This chain joins TRBV27 and TRBJ2-7; 7 nucleotides match TRBD2. Germline V gives CDR1 MNHEY, CDR2 SMNVEV (reference sequence). The CDR3 totals 14 residues. The trim removed 2 bases at V and 5 bases at J, leaving 6 bases unmatched. This CDR3 is CASSLGRGVNEQYF. For the CDR3, the DNA is TGTGCCAGCAGTTTAGGTCGGGGGGTGAACGAGCAGTACTTC.

Comment on this clone: Other DNA sequences of this sample code for an identical CDR3. The chain uses TRBV7-2 and TRBJ1-1, with no clear D. The V end was cut by 2 bases, the J end by 1 base, with 5 bases between. In germline, CDR1 is SGHTA, CDR2 FQGNSA. The CDR3 extends over 13 amino acids. The CDR3 coding sequence is TGTGCCAGCAGCTTAAATAAGAACACTGAAGCTTTCTTT. This sequence encodes CASSLNKNTEAFF.

This clone was counted once. The chain is built from TRBV6-6 and TRBJ2-3, with D uncertain. The germline CDR1 and CDR2 sequences are MNHNY and SVGAGI (reference sequence). The V end was cut by 0 bases, the J end by 1 base, with 11 bases between. The CDR3 contains 16 residues. The chain's CDR3 is CASSYSISEGTDTQYF. CDR3 bases: TGTGCCAGCAGTTACTCGATCAGTGAGGGCACAGATACGCAGTATTTT.

The chain links TRBV5-4 to TRBJ1-4; D is unresolved. Trimming pared 2 bases from V and 7 bases from J, leaving 12 bases between. The CDR3 runs 14 residues. Germline V gene sequence: CDR1 SGHNT, CDR2 YYREEE (reference sequence). DNA for the CDR3: TGTGCCAGCAGCTTTGGACCGGAGGGTGAAAAACTGTTTTTT. Residues: CASSFGPEGEKLFF.

As to this clone: This sample includes further DNA sequences coding for the same CDR3. The J gene is TRBJ2-7, the V gene TRBV18; D might be TRBD2 (5 bases). CDR1 is KGHSH and CDR2 is LQKENI in the germline V gene. The CDR3 totals 13 residues. The V end was cut by 3 bases, the J end by 5 bases, with 11 bases between. CDR3 sequence reads: CASSPLEGDEQYF. Here the CDR3 DNA reads TGTGCCAGCTCACCCCTTGAGGGAGACGAGCAGTACTTC. Combining the CDR3 with reference TRBV18 and TRBJ2-7 gives the whole variable domain NAGVMQNPRHLVRRRGQEARLRCSPMKGHSHVYWYRQLPEEGLKFMVYLQKENIIDESGMPKERFSAEFPKEGPSILRIQQVVRGDSAAYFCASSPLEGDEQYFGPGTRLTVT.

CDR3 DNA: TGTGCCAGCAGCTTGGGAGGACAGCACTATGGCTACACCTTC. Translation gives CASSLGGQHYGYTF. The chain couples TRBV5-4 to TRBJ1-2; a weak D match, TRBD1 (6 bases). Trimming stripped 0 bases from V and 3 bases from J, with 9 bases between. The germline V gene has CDR1 SGHNT and CDR2 YYREEE (reference sequence). The CDR3 has 14 amino acids.

This chain connects TRBV18 to TRBJ2-3; possibly TRBD1 for D (7 bases). Germline assignment: CDR1 KGHSH and CDR2 LQKENI. The CDR3 sequence is 14 residues long. The V end lost 3 bases, the J end lost 5 bases, and 12 bases lay between the germline ends. CDR3 DNA sequence: TGTGCCAGCTCACCTCTTCAGGGGGGAGATACGCAGTATTTT. Translated, it gives CASSPLQGGDTQYF.

Remarks on this clone: In the same sample, other DNA sequences code for this CDR3. The chain joins TRBV27 to TRBJ2-7; 10 nucleotides line up with TRBD2. Per germline, CDR1 MNHEY and CDR2 SMNVEV (reference sequence). J gave up 2 bases and V 0 bases, and 1 base lay outside the gene matches. The length of the CDR3 is 15 residues. CDR3 region: CASSLSLAGAYEQYF. CDR3 nucleotide sequence: TGTGCCAGCAGTTTATCTCTAGCGGGGGCCTACGAGCAGTACTTC.

This chain links TRBV5-1 with TRBJ2-3; 8 bases line up with TRBD1. V lost 0 bases, J lost 1 base, and 7 bases stayed unmatched. This CDR3 has 17 amino acids. The germline gives CDR1 SGHRS, CDR2 YFSETQ. CDR3 coding DNA: TGCGCCAGCAGCTTGGCTCCGACAGGGGCGGGCACAGATACGCAGTATTTT. Translation: CASSLAPTGAGTDTQYF.

This chain connects TRBV6-1 to TRBJ1-4; tentative D call: TRBD1 (5 bases). V lost 5 bases to trimming and J lost 7 bases, with 14 bases between them. CDR3 size: 14 residues. Germline CDR1 and CDR2: MNHNS and SASEGT. The CDR3 DNA follows: TGTGCCAGCAGTCATGGGGGGTTGGGTGAAAAACTGTTTTTT. Residues: CASSHGGLGEKLFF.